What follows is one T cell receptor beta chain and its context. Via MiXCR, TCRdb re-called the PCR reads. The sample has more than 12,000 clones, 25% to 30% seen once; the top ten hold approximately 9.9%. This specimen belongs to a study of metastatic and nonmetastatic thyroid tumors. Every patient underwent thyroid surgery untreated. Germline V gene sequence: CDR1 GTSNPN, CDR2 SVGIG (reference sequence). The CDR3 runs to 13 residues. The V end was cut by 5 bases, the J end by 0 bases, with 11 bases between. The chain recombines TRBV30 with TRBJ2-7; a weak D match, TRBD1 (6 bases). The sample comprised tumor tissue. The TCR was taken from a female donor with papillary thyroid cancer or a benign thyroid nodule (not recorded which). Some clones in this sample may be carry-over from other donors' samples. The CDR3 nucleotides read TGTGCCTGGCCAGGGGACAACTCCTACGAGCAGTACTTC. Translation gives CAWPGDNSYEQYF.